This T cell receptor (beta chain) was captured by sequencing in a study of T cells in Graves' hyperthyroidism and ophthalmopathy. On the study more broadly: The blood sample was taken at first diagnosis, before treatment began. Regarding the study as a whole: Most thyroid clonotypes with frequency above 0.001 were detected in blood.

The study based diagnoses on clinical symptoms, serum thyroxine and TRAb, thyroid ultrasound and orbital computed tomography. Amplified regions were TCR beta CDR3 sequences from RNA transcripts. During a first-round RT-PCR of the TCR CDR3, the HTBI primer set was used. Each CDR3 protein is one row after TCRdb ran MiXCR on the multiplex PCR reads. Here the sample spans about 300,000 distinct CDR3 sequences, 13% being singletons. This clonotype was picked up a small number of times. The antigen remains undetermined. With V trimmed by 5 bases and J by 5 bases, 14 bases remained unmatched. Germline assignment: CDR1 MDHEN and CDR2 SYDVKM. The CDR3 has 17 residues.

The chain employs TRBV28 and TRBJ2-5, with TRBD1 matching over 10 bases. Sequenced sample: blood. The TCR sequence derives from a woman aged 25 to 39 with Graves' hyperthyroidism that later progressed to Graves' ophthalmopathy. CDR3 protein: CASSDADRGVLWETQYF. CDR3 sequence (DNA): TGTGCCAGCAGTGATGCGGACAGGGGGGTTCTTTGGGAGACCCAGTACTTC.